Each of the 31 T cell receptor beta chains below was sequenced from the same sample in a study of T cell repertoires in cytomegalovirus infection. The antigens these receptors bind are not known. TCRdb ran MiXCR on the reads and lists one entry per CDR3 protein. In the table there are approximately 910,000 distinct CDR3 sequences, under 40% of which are singletons. The source material was cultured CD8+ T cells from PBMCs, sampled from culture after CMV antigen stimulation. These receptors all come from a human donor in good health (CMV status not recorded). Some clones in this sample may be carry-over from other donors' samples.

The chain carries TRBV6-2 or TRBV6-3 and TRBJ2-1, with no clear D. Deletions cut 6 bases from V and 0 bases from J, with 6 bases between. The CDR3 runs to 13 residues. Germline V lookup: CDR1 MNHEY, CDR2 SVGEGT. The DNA of the CDR3 is TGTGCCAGCAGGAGTGACTCCTACAATGAGCAGTTCTTC. It encodes CASRSDSYNEQFF.

A few counts support this clonotype. V usage is TRBV12-3 or TRBV12-4 and J usage is TRBJ2-7, with TRBD1 identical over 10 bases. Trimming at V came to 2 bases and at J to 5 bases, leaving 3 bases not matched to a gene. The CDR3 runs to 14 residues. The CDR3 sequence is CASSLRQGAHEQYF. CDR3 coding DNA: TGTGCCAGCAGTTTACGACAGGGGGCCCACGAGCAGTACTTC.

This clonotype was recorded only once. The chain has TRBV24-1 and TRBJ1-5, with a tentative D call TRBD1 (6 bases). The CDR3 is made up of 16 amino acids. Trimming removed 3 bases from V and 0 bases from J, with 11 bases in between. Germline V gene sequence: CDR1 KGHDR, CDR2 SFDVKD. The CDR3 sequence is CATSDDRNYSNQPQHF. For the CDR3, the DNA is TGTGCCACCAGTGATGACAGGAATTATAGCAATCAGCCCCAGCATTTT.

V usage is TRBV27 and J usage is TRBJ2-7, with 9 bases identical to TRBD1. The trim removed 7 bases at V and 7 bases at J, leaving 5 bases unmatched. The germline gives CDR1 MNHEY, CDR2 SMNVEV (reference sequence). The CDR3 consists of 12 residues. The DNA for the CDR3 is TGTGCCAGCAATACAGGGGGCGGAGAGCAGTACTTC. It codes for CASNTGGGEQYF.

This clonotype was seen at least ten times. The V and J genes are TRBV19 and TRBJ1-5, with a possible D match to TRBD1 (5 bases). The CDR3 consists of 13 residues. CDR1 LNHDA and CDR2 SQIVND come from the germline V gene (reference sequence). The V end lost 9 bases, the J end lost 4 bases, and 13 bases lay between the germline ends. The chain's CDR3 is CASSRGGNQPQHF. The CDR3 DNA reads TGTGCCAGCAGCCGGGGGGGGAATCAGCCCCAGCATTTT.

This clonotype occurred a few times. This sequence joins TRBV14 and TRBJ1-1, with D uncertain. This CDR3 has 15 residues. Trimming pared 5 bases from V and 3 bases from J, leaving 16 bases between. Germline CDR1 is SGHDN and CDR2 is FVKESK. The CDR3 DNA sequence: TGTGCCAGCAGCACCAAGTCCCCATTCTACACTGAAGCTTTCTTT. Translation: CASSTKSPFYTEAFF.

Comment on this clonotype: Given a much more abundant clone one base away, this may be a read error. This chain connects TRBV7-2 to TRBJ2-7; D is possibly TRBD2 (6 bases). The CDR3 has 17 residues. CDR1 and CDR2 (germline): SGHTA, FQGNSA. In nucleotides, the CDR3 is TGTGCCAGCAGCCAATCTGTCCAACGGGGGAGTTACTACGAGCAGAACTTC. Encoded protein: CASSQSVQRGSYYEQNF.

This clonotype was counted only a few times. The J gene is TRBJ2-1, the V gene TRBV6-2 or TRBV6-3; no firm D call. V was cut by 0 bases and J by 8 bases, with 5 bases left in between. The germline CDR1 and CDR2 sequences are MNHEY and SVGEGT. The CDR3 is 12 amino acids. The CDR3 DNA reads as TGTGCCAGCAGTTACTCCCACGATGAGCAGTTCTTC. Translated, it gives CASSYSHDEQFF.

Here the CDR3 reads CATSRGDSTDTQYF. The CDR3 region has the DNA TGTGCCACCAGCAGAGGGGACAGCACAGATACGCAGTATTTT. The chain couples TRBV15 to TRBJ2-3; D may correspond to TRBD1 or TRBD2 (5 bases each). The CDR3 extends over 14 amino acids. V lost 1 base and J 0 bases, leaving 5 bases between the germline ends. In germline, CDR1 is LNHNV, CDR2 YYDKDF (reference sequence). The full variable domain, completed using reference TRBV15 and TRBJ2-3, is DAMVIQNPRYQVTQFGKPVTLSCSQTLNHNVMYWYQQKSSQAPKLLFHYYDKDFNNEADTPDNFQSRRPNTSFCFLDIRSPGLGDTAMYLCATSRGDSTDTQYFGPGTRLTVL.

This clonotype came up a few times. The chain employs TRBV28 and TRBJ1-5; weak D call: TRBD1 (6 bases). Trimming took off 6 bases at V and 2 bases at J, with 14 bases between the two ends. This CDR3 has 15 residues. Germline V gives CDR1 MDHEN, CDR2 SYDVKM. CDR3: CASRPQGGGNQPQHF. The CDR3 nucleotides read TGTGCCAGCAGACCACAGGGAGGGGGCAATCAGCCCCAGCATTTT.

This clonotype was recorded many times. The V gene is TRBV7-9, the J gene TRBJ2-7; 10 bases are a match to TRBD1. Germline CDR1 SEHNR, CDR2 FQNEAQ (reference sequence). Unmatched junction bases numbered 5, after V lost 5 bases and J lost 1 base. The CDR3 spans 15 residues. The CDR3 protein is CASSPRDRGSYEQYF. The CDR3 bases are TGTGCCAGCAGCCCCCGGGACAGGGGATCCTACGAGCAGTACTTC.

The chain recombines TRBV4-3 with TRBJ1-4; D is unclear. The V gene lost 1 base and the J gene lost 0 bases, with 12 bases spanning the gap. Germline lookup yields CDR1 LGHNA and CDR2 YSLEER. This CDR3 contains 17 residues. CDR3 sequence (DNA): TGCGCCAGCAGCCAAGTGGGGATCCTCGCAACTAATGAAAAACTGTTTTTT. Encoded protein: CASSQVGILATNEKLFF.

The chain has TRBV5-6 and TRBJ2-7, with D unclear. This CDR3 spans 16 amino acids. CDR1 is SGHDT, CDR2 YYEEEE, per germline. V shed 0 bases and J shed 2 bases, with 15 bases lying between them. The CDR3 reads CASSLARRKQPYEQYF. For the CDR3, the DNA is TGTGCCAGCAGCTTGGCCCGGCGGAAGCAACCCTACGAGCAGTACTTC. Complete variable domain (other parts from reference TRBV5-6 and TRBJ2-7): DAGVTQSPTHLIKTRGQQVTLRCSPKSGHDTVSWYQQALGQGPQFIFQYYEEEERQRGNFPDRFSGHQFPNYSSELNVNALLLGDSALYLCASSLARRKQPYEQYFGPGTRLTVT.

This clonotype was counted a single time. This chain connects TRBV28 to TRBJ2-2; a weak D match, TRBD1 (5 bases). The CDR3 is 15 amino acids. The germline V and J ends were trimmed by 4 bases and 4 bases, with 13 bases remaining between them. CDR1 and CDR2 (germline): MDHEN, SYDVKM. CDR3 in DNA: TGTGCCAGCAGTTGGCAGGGTCATGGCACCGGGGAGCTGTTTTTT. Its translation is CASSWQGHGTGELFF. The full variable domain, in which reference TRBV28 and TRBJ2-2 provide the parts outside the CDR3, is DVKVTQSSRYLVKRTGEKVFLECVQDMDHENMFWYRQDPGLGLRLIYFSYDVKMKEKGDIPEGYSVSREKKERFSLILESASTNQTSMYLCASSWQGHGTGELFFGEGSRLTVL.

This chain uses TRBV11-1 with TRBJ1-1; D is possibly TRBD1 (5 bases). Trimming removed 4 bases at V and 1 base at J, with 13 bases between. CDR3 size: 15 residues. Germline-derived CDR1 and CDR2 are SGHAT and FQDESV (reference sequence). CDR3 region: CASSSLSGGNTEAFF. The CDR3 nucleotides are TGTGCCAGCAGCTCACTATCCGGGGGGAACACTGAAGCTTTCTTT.

This clonotype was counted a few times. The rearrangement links TRBV7-6 to TRBJ1-6; D remains ambiguous. Trimming pared 5 bases from V and 6 bases from J, leaving 11 bases between. The CDR3 has 14 amino acids. Germline CDR1 reads SGHVS; CDR2 reads FNYEAQ. CDR3 sequence: CASSGRAGNSPLHF. Here the CDR3 DNA reads TGTGCCAGCAGCGGCCGGGCCGGTAATTCACCCCTCCACTTT. Combining the CDR3 with reference TRBV7-6 and TRBJ1-6 gives the whole variable domain GAGVSQSPRYKVTKRGQDVALRCDPISGHVSLYWYRQALGQGPEFLTYFNYEAQQDKSGLPNDRFSAERPEGSISTLTIQRTEQRDSAMYRCASSGRAGNSPLHFGNGTRLTVT.

Many counts were recorded for this clonotype. The V gene is TRBV7-6, the J gene TRBJ2-7, with D maybe TRBD1 (6 bases). The CDR3 is 20 amino acids. Germline CDR1 and CDR2: SGHVS and FNYEAQ. V lost 2 bases to trimming and J lost 1 base, with 27 bases between them. The CDR3 nucleotides are TGTGCCAGCAGCTTAACCCTCACAGGGTTGGACCCTCGACGGTCCTACGAGCAGTACTTC. Protein sequence: CASSLTLTGLDPRRSYEQYF. The complete variable domain, with remaining parts taken from reference TRBV7-6 and TRBJ2-7, reads GAGVSQSPRYKVTKRGQDVALRCDPISGHVSLYWYRQALGQGPEFLTYFNYEAQQDKSGLPNDRFSAERPEGSISTLTIQRTEQRDSAMYRCASSLTLTGLDPRRSYEQYFGPGTRLTVT.

This clonotype was counted a few times. The V gene is TRBV27, the J gene TRBJ2-6; D ambiguous. V was pared by 5 bases and J by 4 bases, with 15 bases between. This CDR3 is built from 16 residues. Germline CDR1 reads MNHEY; CDR2 reads SMNVEV (reference sequence). This CDR3 is CASSLPGGLGANVLTF. Here the CDR3 DNA reads TGTGCCAGCAGTCTCCCGGGTGGCCTCGGGGCCAACGTCCTGACTTTC.

The CDR3 here is CASSYSNSGPTYTGELFF. Here the CDR3 DNA reads TGTGCCAGCAGTTACTCGAATTCGGGCCCTACCTACACCGGGGAGCTGTTTTTT. The chain carries TRBV6-5 and TRBJ2-2, with D uncertain. Trimming stripped 0 bases from V and 3 bases from J, with 17 bases between. Germline values: CDR1 MNHEY, CDR2 SVGAGI. This CDR3 has 18 residues.

The genes are TRBV5-1 and TRBJ2-4, with TRBD1 matching 9 bases. The CDR3 has 13 residues. The V and J ends lost 4 bases and 6 bases, in that order; junction bases with no gene match: 2. In germline, CDR1 is SGHRS, CDR2 YFSETQ. The CDR3 protein is CASSRGQGNIQYF. CDR3 coding DNA: TGCGCCAGCAGCCGGGGACAGGGAAACATTCAGTACTTC.

This clonotype was picked up a small number of times. V usage is TRBV12-3 or TRBV12-4 and J usage is TRBJ1-5; perhaps TRBD1 as D (6 bases). The CDR3 extends over 17 amino acids. Trimming removed 1 base at V and 0 bases at J, with 13 bases between. The CDR3 DNA sequence: TGTGCCAGCAGTTTAGGGGAGGGGGGGAATAGCAATCAGCCCCAGCATTTT. It encodes CASSLGEGGNSNQPQHF.

The chain carries TRBV7-9 and TRBJ2-3; 14 nucleotides line up with TRBD2. V was clipped by 7 bases and J by 7 bases; unmatched bases: 7. In germline, CDR1 is SEHNR, CDR2 FQNEAQ (reference sequence). The CDR3 extends over 15 amino acids. The CDR3 region is CASTLTSGGVNTQYF. The CDR3 DNA reads as TGTGCCAGCACCCTGACTAGCGGGGGGGTGAATACGCAGTATTTT.

J is TRBJ2-1 and V is TRBV20-1; maybe TRBD2 (6 bases). This CDR3 is 15 amino acids long. V was trimmed by 5 bases and J by 6 bases, leaving 20 bases between them. Germline values: CDR1 DFQATT, CDR2 SNEGSKA (reference sequence). CDR3 residues: CSAASSDTGLNEQFF. The CDR3 DNA reads as TGCAGTGCTGCCTCTAGCGATACGGGCCTCAATGAGCAGTTCTTC.

This chain's CDR3 is CASSAQSILAGNTGELFF. The CDR3 bases are TGTGCCAGCAGCGCCCAATCGATCCTAGCGGGGAACACCGGGGAGCTGTTTTTT. This chain joins TRBV9 and TRBJ2-2, with TRBD2 matching 8 bases. This CDR3 is 18 amino acids long. Losses at the gene ends were 3 bases for V and 1 base for J; bases not matched to a gene: 11. The V gene's germline CDR1 is SGDLS and CDR2 YYNGEE.

This clonotype was counted only a few times. The chain recombines TRBV27 with TRBJ2-7, with unresolved D. The CDR3 extends over 14 amino acids. The germline V and J ends were trimmed by 0 bases and 3 bases, with 9 bases remaining between them. Germline V lookup: CDR1 MNHEY, CDR2 SMNVEV (reference sequence). The CDR3 DNA follows: TGTGCCAGCAGTTTATCCGCCGGGTTCTACGAGCAGTACTTC. It is translated as CASSLSAGFYEQYF.

The chain carries TRBV6-6 and TRBJ2-1; possibly TRBD2 for D (5 bases). This CDR3 has 11 amino acids. Trimming cost V 6 bases and J 10 bases, with 10 bases left between them. Germline values: CDR1 MNHNY, CDR2 SVGAGI (reference sequence). CDR3 DNA sequence: TGTGCCAGCAGCCCCCGGGAAGAGCAGTTCTTC. This encodes CASSPREEQFF.

The chain combines TRBV11-3 with TRBJ2-3; D is possibly TRBD1 or TRBD2 (6 bases each). Germline V CDR1 and CDR2: SGHNT, YENEEA. The CDR3 runs 16 residues. V was trimmed by 0 bases and J by 2 bases, leaving 12 bases between them. In DNA, the CDR3 is TGTGCCAGCAGCTTAGATCTGGGGGGCCTCACAGATACGCAGTATTTT. Protein: CASSLDLGGLTDTQYF.

V usage is TRBV7-9 and J usage is TRBJ2-1, with TRBD1 identical over 8 bases. Per the germline V gene, CDR1 is SEHNR and CDR2 is FQNEAQ (reference sequence). The J segment lost 3 bases and the V segment lost 4 bases, leaving 11 bases of the junction unmatched. This CDR3 comprises 17 residues. The CDR3 coding sequence is TGTGCCAGCAGCTACCCGGACAGGGATAGAAACTACAATGAGCAGTTCTTC. Translated: CASSYPDRDRNYNEQFF.

The chain employs TRBV7-4 and TRBJ2-1; TRBD2 aligns across 10 bases. CDR1 is SGHVT, CDR2 SQSDAQ, per germline. The CDR3 runs 13 residues. J gave up 4 bases and V 8 bases, and 2 bases lay outside the gene matches. The CDR3 nucleotides are TGTGCCAGCGAAGCGGGGGGGTACAATGAGCAGTTCTTC. Translated, it gives CASEAGGYNEQFF. Full variable domain (missing parts from reference TRBV7-4 and TRBJ2-1): GAGVSQSPRYKVAKRGRDVALRCDSISGHVTLYWYRQTLGQGSEVLTYSQSDAQRDKSGRPSGRFSAERPERSVSTLKIQRTEQGDSAVYLCASEAGGYNEQFFGPGTRLTVL.

In this sample, this clonotype turned up a few times. J is TRBJ2-3 and V is TRBV4-3, with D tentatively TRBD1 (6 bases). V dropped 4 bases and J dropped 0 bases, with 11 bases sitting between them. CDR1 and CDR2 from the germline V gene are LGHNA and YSLEER. The CDR3 totals 15 residues. This CDR3 is CASSPTGTSTDTQYF. The DNA of the CDR3 is TGCGCCAGCAGCCCGACAGGAACCAGCACAGATACGCAGTATTTT.

This clonotype was detected a few times. The rearrangement uses TRBV5-1 and TRBJ1-1, with D maybe TRBD1 (5 bases). The CDR3 sequence is 14 residues long. Trimming left V 4 bases short and J 1 base short, with 11 bases between. From germline, CDR1 is SGHRS and CDR2 YFSETQ. DNA for the CDR3: TGCGCCAGCAGCGCACTGCAGGGGAACACTGAAGCTTTCTTT. As protein: CASSALQGNTEAFF.